This TCR beta chain emerged from a study of regulatory T cells in long-lasting Graves disease. Findings and caveats of the study: Study of thyroid tissue was not done, with only peripheral blood studied. Fewer public clonotypes were shared by new patients (just under 1,000) than by persistent patients (about 2,500). Results may be inaccurate due to the small sample size.

CDR3 regions were amplified by Arm-PCR using iRepertoire HTBI primers to build TCR beta libraries. MiXCR was run by TCRdb on the multiplex PCR reads, yielding one entry per CDR3 protein. The sample includes fewer than 600,000 distinct CDR3 sequences, 20% to 25% seen only once; the top ten take around 13%. This CDR3 has 17 residues. From germline, CDR1 is LNHDA and CDR2 SQIVND (reference sequence). Trimming removed 4 bases from V and 2 bases from J; junction bases left unmatched: 9. Time point: persistent/refractory GD, antithyroid drugs over 5 years with positive TRAb. RNA from PBMCs was the source of the TCR library. Investigators report Graves' disease was diagnosed under American Thyroid Association guidelines. This clonotype occurred a few times. What it binds is unknown.

The genes are TRBV19 and TRBJ1-3, with 9 nucleotides matching TRBD1. The TCR was taken from a female donor with Graves disease. The material was peripheral blood mononuclear cells (PBMCs), obtained when the disease was refractory, from a patient treated with antithyroid drugs. CDR3 nucleotides: TGTGCCAGTAGTAGGACAGGGGAGAATATAGCTGGAAACACCATATATTTT. Protein product: CASSRTGENIAGNTIYF. Supplemented by reference TRBV19 and TRBJ1-3, the full variable domain reads DGGITQSPKYLFRKEGQNVTLSCEQNLNHDAMYWYRQDPGQGLRLIYYSQIVNDFQKGDIAEGYSVSREKKESFPLTVTSAQKNPTAFYLCASSRTGENIAGNTIYFGEGSWLTVV.